This TCR beta chain comes out of a study of blood T cell repertoires in COVID-19. Study-level information: Samples taken during acute and convalescent COVID-19 were collected in the United States, Italy and Spain. The analysed material was cDNA or gDNA that came from T cells, B-cell-depleted T cells, or PBMCs.

This clone was counted between two and nine times. Study processing details: Reference gene primer amplification in the assay estimated nucleated cell counts. Profiled with immunoSEQ multiplex PCR; TCRdb holds only in-frame clones, not every one. V and J calls and clone size are copied from that table; D and trimming were computed from the DNA. The profile shows under 70,000 clones, around 88% of them singletons. Germline V gene lookup returns CDR1 MNHEY and CDR2 SMNVEV (reference sequence). Losses at the gene ends were 1 base for V and 3 bases for J; bases not matched to a gene: 3. CDR3 length: 14 amino acids.

Specimen: peripheral blood. This clonotype originated in a woman in her seventies with acute or convalescent COVID-19. The rearrangement links TRBV27 to TRBJ2-7; the match to TRBD1 covers 7 bases. CDR3 nucleotides: TGTGCCAGCAGTTTATGGGACAGCCTCTACGAGCAGTACTTC. This translates into CASSLWDSLYEQYF.